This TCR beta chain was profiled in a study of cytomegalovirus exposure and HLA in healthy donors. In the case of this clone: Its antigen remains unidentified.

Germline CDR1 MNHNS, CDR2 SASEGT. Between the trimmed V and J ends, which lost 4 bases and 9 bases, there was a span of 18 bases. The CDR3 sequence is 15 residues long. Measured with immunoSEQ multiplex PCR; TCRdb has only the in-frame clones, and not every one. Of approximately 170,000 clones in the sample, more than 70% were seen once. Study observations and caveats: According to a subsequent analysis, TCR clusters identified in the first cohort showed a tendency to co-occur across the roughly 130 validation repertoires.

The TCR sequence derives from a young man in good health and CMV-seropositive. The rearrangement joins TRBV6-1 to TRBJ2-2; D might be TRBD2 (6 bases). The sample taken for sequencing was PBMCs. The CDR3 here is CASSATTGLKRELFF. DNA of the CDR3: TGTGCCAGCAGTGCCACAACGGGACTTAAAAGGGAGCTGTTTTTT.